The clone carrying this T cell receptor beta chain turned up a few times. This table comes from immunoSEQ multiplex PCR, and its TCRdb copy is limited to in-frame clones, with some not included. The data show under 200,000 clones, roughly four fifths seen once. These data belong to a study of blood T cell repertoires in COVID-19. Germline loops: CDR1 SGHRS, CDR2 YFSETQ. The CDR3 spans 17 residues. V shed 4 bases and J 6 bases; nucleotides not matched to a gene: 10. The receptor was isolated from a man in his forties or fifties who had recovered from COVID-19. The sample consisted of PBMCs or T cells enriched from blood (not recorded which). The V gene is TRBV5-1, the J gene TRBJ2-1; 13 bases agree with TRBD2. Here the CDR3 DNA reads TGCGCCAGCAGCCCGACCCTACTAGCGGGAGGGGTCAATGAGCAGTTCTTC. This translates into CASSPTLLAGGVNEQFF.